The 23 T cell receptor beta chains given below trace back to one sample, sequenced in a study of blood T cells in healthy people across ages. Alongside a J-beta primer mix, a sample-barcoded 5' primer served in a second PCR lasting roughly 6 to 12 cycles. TCRdb passed the 5' RACE reads through MiXCR, listing each CDR3 protein once. Of approximately 850,000 distinct CDR3 sequences in the sample, around 43% were seen once. Sequencing input: blood. The receptors here all came from a man in his 60s in good health.

CDR3 nucleotides: TGTGCCAGCAGCCCCGTAGCCCGCTCTGGGGCCAACGTCCTGACTTTC. It encodes CASSPVARSGANVLTF. The chain has TRBV7-2 and TRBJ2-6; D is ambiguous. Germline CDR1 reads SGHTA; CDR2 reads FQGNSA. The CDR3 covers 16 residues. The V end lost 5 bases, the J end lost 0 bases, and 11 bases lay between the germline ends.

This chain joins TRBV9 and TRBJ1-4; no firm D call. V lost 0 bases and J 4 bases, leaving 7 bases between the germline ends. Germline V gene sequence: CDR1 SGDLS, CDR2 YYNGEE. CDR3 length equals 14 residues. The CDR3 DNA follows: TGTGCCAGCAGCGTAGATGGGAATAATGAAAAACTGTTTTTT. Translating it yields CASSVDGNNEKLFF.

In this sample, this clonotype turned up a few times. The genes are TRBV25-1 and TRBJ1-2; D unclear. The germline CDR1 and CDR2 sequences are MGHDK and SYGVNS. Trimming removed 1 base from V and 2 bases from J, with 8 bases in between. The length of the CDR3 is 14 residues. The CDR3: CASSELAGNYGYTF. CDR3 DNA sequence: TGTGCCAGCAGTGAATTGGCCGGGAACTATGGCTACACCTTC.

This clonotype was seen a single time. The chain recombines TRBV19 with TRBJ2-7; D is unresolved. Germline V lookup: CDR1 LNHDA, CDR2 SQIVND (reference sequence). V was trimmed by 0 bases and J by 5 bases, leaving 8 bases between them. This CDR3 is built from 13 residues. CDR3 sequence (DNA): TGTGCCAGTAGTATAGAACGGGCCGACGAGCAGTACTTC. Amino acid sequence: CASSIERADEQYF.

The V and J genes are TRBV9 and TRBJ1-2; TRBD1 matches 9 bases. CDR1 is SGDLS and CDR2 is YYNGEE in the germline V gene. The V gene end was trimmed by 3 bases and the J gene end by 3 bases; junction bases not matched to a gene: 3. The CDR3 is 14 residues long. The CDR3 sequence: CASSGTGVYYGYTF. The DNA for the CDR3 is TGTGCCAGCAGCGGGACAGGGGTCTACTATGGCTACACCTTC.

This clonotype has only a few counts. This rearrangement joins TRBV10-3 to TRBJ2-7; maybe TRBD1 (6 bases). Germline V lookup: CDR1 ENHRY, CDR2 SYGVKD. Trimming left V 5 bases short and J 4 bases short, with 15 bases between. The CDR3 is 14 amino acids. CDR3 residues: CAISQGHRPYEQYF. The DNA for the CDR3 is TGTGCCATCAGTCAGGGACACCGCCCGTACGAGCAGTACTTC.

CDR3 nucleotide sequence: TGTGCCAGCAGCTACGGACGGGCGGCAACTAATGAAAAACTGTTTTTT. It yields the protein CASSYGRAATNEKLFF. V and J are TRBV11-1 and TRBJ1-4; no clear D. This CDR3 region has 16 residues. V shed 4 bases and J shed 0 bases, with 12 bases lying between them. Germline assignment: CDR1 SGHAT and CDR2 FQDESV (reference sequence).

This clonotype was seen a handful of times. The chain couples TRBV7-9 to TRBJ2-5, with 9 bases identical to TRBD1. The germline V gene encodes CDR1 SEHNR and CDR2 FQNEAQ (reference sequence). The V and J ends lost 6 bases and 4 bases, in that order; junction bases with no gene match: 6. The CDR3 sequence is 14 residues long. CDR3 loop: CASRKGQGGETQYF. CDR3 bases: TGTGCCAGCAGGAAGGGACAGGGCGGAGAGACCCAGTACTTC.

The chain employs TRBV12-3 or TRBV12-4 and TRBJ2-1; the match to TRBD1 covers 8 bases. The trim removed 11 bases at V and 4 bases at J, leaving 13 bases unmatched. The CDR3 extends over 15 amino acids. The CDR3 sequence is CAVRQGAHKYNEQFF. The CDR3 bases are TGTGCCGTACGGCAGGGGGCCCACAAGTACAATGAGCAGTTCTTC.

This clonotype appeared a single time. At one end, the junction sequence differs from germline, possibly due to a read error. The chain combines TRBV4-1 with TRBJ1-2; the D is unclear. This CDR3 spans 16 amino acids. Germline loops: CDR1 MGHRA, CDR2 YSYEKL. CDR3 sequence reads: CASSQDVTVSNYGYTF. The CDR3 DNA reads as TGCGCCAGCAGTCAAGATGTCACAGTATCTAACTATGGCTACACCTTC.

This clonotype turned up a few times. V usage is TRBV4-3 and J usage is TRBJ2-7; 9 positions match TRBD2. V lost 3 bases to trimming and J lost 3 bases; unmatched junction nucleotides: 6. The CDR3 extends over 15 amino acids. Germline CDR1 and CDR2: LGHNA and YSLEER. The CDR3 DNA reads TGCGCCAGCAGCCAGAACCTAGCGGGGTACTACGAGCAGTACTTC. Its protein product is CASSQNLAGYYEQYF.

With regard to this clonotype: One end of the junction does not line up with germline, which may come from a read error. The chain has TRBV12-3 or TRBV12-4 and TRBJ2-3, with 9 positions matching TRBD1. This CDR3 spans 14 amino acids. The CDR3 loop reads CASSDRGREDTEYF. In DNA, the CDR3 is TGTGCCAGCAGTGACAGGGGGAGGGAAGATACGGAGTATTTT.

This clonotype has ten or more counts. The J gene is TRBJ1-2, the V gene TRBV7-9, with 7 bases fitting TRBD1. The V gene end was trimmed by 5 bases and the J gene end by 4 bases; junction bases not matched to a gene: 10. The CDR3 totals 15 residues. Germline V gene data show CDR1 as SEHNR and CDR2 as FQNEAQ (reference sequence). The CDR3 sequence: CASSHRDRVLYGYTF. In DNA, the CDR3 is TGTGCCAGCAGCCACCGAGACAGGGTCCTCTATGGCTACACCTTC.

This clonotype turned up a few times. The genes are TRBV27 and TRBJ2-3, with 13 bases fitting TRBD2. The V gene's germline CDR1 is MNHEY and CDR2 SMNVEV (reference sequence). CDR3 length: 16 amino acids. V was clipped by 2 bases and J by 3 bases; unmatched bases: 2. CDR3 nucleotides: TGTGCCAGCAGTTTAAGGGGACTAGCGGGGACAGATACGCAGTATTTT. It yields the protein CASSLRGLAGTDTQYF.

This clonotype was observed a single time. The chain carries TRBV5-5 and TRBJ1-6, with TRBD1 matching over 8 bases. CDR3 size: 15 residues. The J segment lost 10 bases and the V segment lost 3 bases, leaving 9 bases of the junction unmatched. Germline-derived CDR1 and CDR2 are SGHKS and YYEKEE (reference sequence). CDR3 region: CASSWQDRDPSPLHF. CDR3 bases: TGTGCCAGCAGCTGGCAGGACAGGGACCCGTCACCCCTCCACTTT.

The gene calls are TRBV4-2 and TRBJ2-1; no firm D call. The CDR3 is 12 residues long. Germline V gene lookup returns CDR1 LGHNA and CDR2 YNFKEQ. Deletions cut 0 bases from V and 10 bases from J, with 7 bases between. The CDR3 nucleotides read TGTGCCAGCAGCCAAGAGGGCCGGGAGCAGTTCTTC. Translating gives CASSQEGREQFF.

The CDR3 sequence is CASSVATGGGYGYTF. CDR3 DNA: TGTGCCAGCAGCGTAGCTACCGGGGGCGGCTATGGCTACACCTTC. The rearrangement links TRBV9 to TRBJ1-2, with a tentative D call TRBD1 (6 bases). Trimming took 0 bases from V and 4 from J, leaving 13 bases between them. The CDR3 length is 15 residues. Germline assignment: CDR1 SGDLS and CDR2 YYNGEE.

V gene TRBV7-2 combines with J gene TRBJ1-2, with 9 bases fitting TRBD1. The CDR3 sequence is 14 residues long. Germline V gives CDR1 SGHTA, CDR2 FQGNSA. The V and J ends lost 3 bases and 7 bases, in that order; junction bases with no gene match: 6. The CDR3 DNA is TGTGCCAGCAGCTTTTTACAGGGGGCGGGTGGCTACACCTTC. Protein product: CASSFLQGAGGYTF.

This clonotype occurred a few times. J is TRBJ2-7 and V is TRBV3-1; D ambiguous. This CDR3 contains 15 residues. From germline, CDR1 is LGHDT and CDR2 YNNKEL (reference sequence). V was shortened by 1 base and J by 1 base, with 11 bases between the two germline ends. In DNA form, the CDR3 reads TGTGCCAGCAGCCAAGCAAGGGCTAATTCCTACGAGCAGTACTTC. Its translation: CASSQARANSYEQYF.

The chain uses TRBV20-1 and TRBJ2-5; D is possibly TRBD2 (5 bases). Trimming left V 6 bases short and J 5 bases short, with 10 bases between. Germline V gives CDR1 DFQATT, CDR2 SNEGSKA (reference sequence). CDR3 length: 11 residues. The CDR3 here is CSAQRDETQYF. The CDR3 coding sequence is TGCAGTGCCCAACGGGATGAGACCCAGTACTTC.

This clonotype was seen only once. This may come from a read error, since a much larger clone is one base off. The CDR3 bases are TGTGCCATCAGCTCCAACCGGGGGGGGTGTGAGACCCAGTACTTC. Translating it yields CAISSNRGGCETQYF. The genes are TRBV10-3 and TRBJ2-5; TRBD2 agrees at 8 bases. CDR3 length: 15 amino acids. Germline trimming cut 6 bases from V and 5 bases from J; bases unmatched to any gene: 11. Germline CDR1 ENHRY, CDR2 SYGVKD.

About this clonotype: Sequence at one end of the junction differs from germline and may be a read error. V usage is TRBV14 and J usage is TRBJ2-3; a possible D gene is TRBD2 (6 bases). This CDR3 region has 16 residues. Germline V lookup: CDR1 SGHDN, CDR2 FVKESK. The CDR3 reads CVSSQRPGLSLDTQYF. The CDR3 nucleotides read TGTGTCAGCAGCCAACGCCCGGGACTTTCACTAGATACGCAGTATTTT.

The chain employs TRBV27 and TRBJ1-6, with D unclear. Germline V gene data show CDR1 as MNHEY and CDR2 as SMNVEV (reference sequence). CDR3 length: 17 residues. V lost 6 bases to trimming and J lost 5 bases, with 20 bases between them. In nucleotides, the CDR3 is TGTGCCAGCAGCCCCGGGCTACAGTCGTACCATAATTCACCCCTCCACTTT. It translates to CASSPGLQSYHNSPLHF.